Listed below are T cell receptor beta chains from one sample, sequenced in a study of T cell responses to AZD1222 COVID-19 vaccine. Here immunoSEQ multiplex PCR was the method, and the copy in TCRdb shows in-frame clones only, minus some. The data hold about 190,000 clones, with roughly 93% observed a single time. The sequencing here drew on peripheral blood, taken on day 0 of AZD1222 vaccination. The receptor source for this set is an adult in good health. The CDR3 runs from the conserved cysteine through the conserved F or W.

v_call: TRBV12-5
j_call: TRBJ2-2
cdr3_aa: CASGGDRGDTGELFF

v_call: TRBV30
j_call: TRBJ2-7
cdr3_aa: CAWSDIRQGSAEQYF

v_call: TRBV25-1
j_call: TRBJ1-6
cdr3_aa: CASSESLRPGSPLHF

v_call: TRBV18
j_call: TRBJ2-2
cdr3_aa: CASSPMSGSNTGELFF

v_call: TRBV4-2
j_call: TRBJ1-5
cdr3_aa: CASSQDTPGSNQPQHF

v_call: TRBV28
j_call: TRBJ2-7
cdr3_aa: CASSSQAPGEQYF

v_call: TRBV28
j_call: TRBJ1-1
cdr3_aa: CASSPSPGDPNTEAFF

v_call: TRBV27
j_call: TRBJ2-2
cdr3_aa: CASSFYEDAGELFF

v_call: TRBV28
j_call: TRBJ2-1
cdr3_aa: CASSLGLAGTYNEQFF

v_call: TRBV7-8
j_call: TRBJ2-7
cdr3_aa: CASSLNRDYEQYF

v_call: TRBV28
j_call: TRBJ2-7
cdr3_aa: CASTSPGRGDEQYF

v_call: TRBV18
j_call: TRBJ2-5
cdr3_aa: CASSPLAGGETQYF

v_call: TRBV4-1
j_call: TRBJ2-1
cdr3_aa: CASSQDPLLGGRAYNEQFF